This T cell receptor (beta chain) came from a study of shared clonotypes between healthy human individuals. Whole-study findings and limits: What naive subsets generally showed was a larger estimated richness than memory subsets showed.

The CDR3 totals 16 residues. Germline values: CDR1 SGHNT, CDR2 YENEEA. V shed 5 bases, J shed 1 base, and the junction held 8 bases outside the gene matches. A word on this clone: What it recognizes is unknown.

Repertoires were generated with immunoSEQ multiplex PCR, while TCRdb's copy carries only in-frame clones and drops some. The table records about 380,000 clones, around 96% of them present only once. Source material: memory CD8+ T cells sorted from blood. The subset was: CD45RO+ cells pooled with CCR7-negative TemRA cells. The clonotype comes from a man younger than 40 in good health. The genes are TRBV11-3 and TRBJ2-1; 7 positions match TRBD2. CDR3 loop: CASSTVGTTSYNEQFF. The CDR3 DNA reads TGTGCCAGCAGCACCGTGGGGACTACATCCTACAATGAGCAGTTCTTC.